This is a list of T cell receptor beta chains from one sample in a study of radiotherapy plus CTLA-4 blockade in lung cancer. Data came from immunoSEQ multiplex PCR; TCRdb stores just in-frame clones and leaves some out. Of roughly 120,000 clones in the sample, 78% were seen once. This specimen consisted of peripheral blood, obtained from a patient treated with radiotherapy plus ipilimumab. These receptors were taken from a human donor with non-small cell lung cancer who had a partial response to radiotherapy plus ipilimumab. Each CDR3 is given with its conserved first and last residue. A D gene is named only where the DNA matches it firmly. Only some rows state a clone size, as once, few, many or a class for expanded clones.

clone size	V gene	J gene	D gene	CDR3 DNA	CDR3 protein
once	TRBV15	TRBJ2-7	TRBD1	TGTGCCACCAGCAGAGATCAGGGACAGTACGAGCAGTACTTC	CATSRDQGQYEQYF
.	TRBV6-5	TRBJ2-3	TRBD2	TGTGCCAGCAGCGGACTAGCGGGAGCGGTAGATACGCAGTATTTT	CASSGLAGAVDTQYF
few	TRBV6-5	TRBJ1-2	TRBD1	TGTGCCAGCAGTCTGGACAGGGGGCCAGTCTATGGCTACACCTTC	CASSLDRGPVYGYTF
.	TRBV6-5	TRBJ2-1	.	TGTGCCAGCAGGACGGGTGGCCATGAGCAGTTCTTC	CASRTGGHEQFF
.	TRBV15	TRBJ2-1	.	TGTGCCACCAGTTCGGACAGACCAAGCTCCTACAATGAGCAGTTCTTC	CATSSDRPSSYNEQFF
.	TRBV2	TRBJ2-1	.	TGTGCCAGCTCTGGCGGATCAATGCACAATGAGCAGTTCTTC	CASSGGSMHNEQFF
few	TRBV15	TRBJ1-4	.	TGTGCCACCAGCAGAGATAGTGCAACTAATGAAAAACTGTTTTTT	CATSRDSATNEKLFF
.	TRBV2	TRBJ2-2	TRBD1	TGTGCCAGCAGCGGACAGGGTGCGAACACCGGGGAGCTGTTTTTT	CASSGQGANTGELFF
.	TRBV19	TRBJ1-2	.	TGTGCCAGTAGCCCCCTTATCTTCAGGGATCGGGATGGCTACACCTTC	CASSPLIFRDRDGYTF
.	TRBV28	TRBJ2-1	.	TGTGCCAGCAGTTTATTTCAGGGGAGTGAGCAGTTCTTC	CASSLFQGSEQFF
.	TRBV28	TRBJ2-1	.	TGTGCCAGCAGTTTAGGTGGGTCCGGGGGTTACAATGAGCAGTTCTTC	CASSLGGSGGYNEQFF
few	TRBV19	TRBJ2-2	.	TGTGCCACGTTACAACAGGAGCTGAACACCGGGGAGCTGTTTTTT	CATLQQELNTGELFF
.	TRBV9	TRBJ2-1	TRBD2	TGTGCCAGCTGGACGGGGGGGTCAAGCTACAATGAGCAGTTCTTC	CASWTGGSSYNEQFF
.	TRBV18	TRBJ2-1	.	TGTGCCAGCTCACTGGACAGAAACAATGAGCAGTTCTTC	CASSLDRNNEQFF
few	TRBV6-4	TRBJ2-3	TRBD2	TGTGCCAGCAGTGAACTAGCGTCGAGCACAGATACGCAGTATTTT	CASSELASSTDTQYF
.	TRBV25-1	TRBJ2-2	.	TGTGCCAGCAGTGACGACAGGCGCGGCACCGGGGAGCTGTTTTTT	CASSDDRRGTGELFF
.	TRBV6-1	TRBJ2-7	.	TGTGCCAGCAGACTACAGGGCTCCTACGAGCAGTACTTC	CASRLQGSYEQYF
.	TRBV19	TRBJ1-5	TRBD1	TGTGCCAGTAGTATGGCAGGGGGACATCAGCCCCAGCATTTT	CASSMAGGHQPQHF
.	TRBV9	TRBJ2-5	.	TGTGCCAGCAGCGGGGTGGGCGGGGAGACCCAGTACTTC	CASSGVGGETQYF
.	TRBV7-2	TRBJ2-7	TRBD1	TGTGCCAGCAGCTTAAGGTCCGGACAGGGGACCTACGAGCAGTACTTC	CASSLRSGQGTYEQYF
.	TRBV4-2	TRBJ2-3	TRBD2	TGTGCCAGCAGCCAAGATAGCGGGAGGGCAGATACGCAGTATTTT	CASSQDSGRADTQYF
.	TRBV10-3	TRBJ2-7	TRBD1	TGTGCCATCAGGGAACCGGGACAGGGATATTACGAGCAGTACTTC	CAIREPGQGYYEQYF
.	TRBV7-9	TRBJ2-4	.	TGTGCCAGCAGCTTTGGTGTCTATGCCGGGAAAAACATTCAGTACTTC	CASSFGVYAGKNIQYF
.	TRBV7-2	TRBJ2-2	.	TGTGCCAGCAGCTTAGGGAGGTGGGGTAAGAACACCGGGGAGCTGTTTTTT	CASSLGRWGKNTGELFF
.	TRBV11-2	TRBJ2-7	TRBD2	TGTGCCAGCAGCTCTGACCCCGGGGCGGGAGGGCTCTACGAGCAGTACTTC	CASSSDPGAGGLYEQYF
few	TRBV10-1	TRBJ2-7	.	TGCGCCAGCAGTGAGTCAGCTACCGAGCAGTACTTC	CASSESATEQYF
.	TRBV6-5	TRBJ1-2	TRBD1	TGTGCCAGCAGTTACGGCCCGACAGGGGGGGAAGGCTACACCTTC	CASSYGPTGGEGYTF
once	TRBV6-5	TRBJ2-7	TRBD1	TGTGCCAGCCTGGGACAGGGCTCCTACGAGCAGTACTTC	CASLGQGSYEQYF
.	TRBV27	TRBJ2-6	TRBD1	TGTGCCAGCAGTCCTACAGGGGCCGGGGCCAACGTCCTGACTTTC	CASSPTGAGANVLTF
.	TRBV6-1	TRBJ1-2	TRBD1	TGTGCCAGCAGTGAAAGCAGGGGGCTTGGCTACACCTTC	CASSESRGLGYTF
.	TRBV28	TRBJ2-3	.	TGTGCCAGCAGCCCCCCTAAGACAGATACGCAGTATTTT	CASSPPKTDTQYF
.	TRBV6-1	TRBJ2-3	.	TGTGCCAGCAGTTCGCAAATGACAATTACAGATACGCAGTATTTT	CASSSQMTITDTQYF
.	TRBV5-1	TRBJ2-2	TRBD2	TGCGCCAGCAGCTTACGGACTAGTGGGACCGGGGAGCTGTTTTTT	CASSLRTSGTGELFF
.	TRBV6-1	TRBJ1-3	.	TGTGGCGGAGGGGATTGGGGCTCTGGAAACACCATATATTTT	CGGGDWGSGNTIYF
.	TRBV5-1	TRBJ1-4	.	TGCGCCAGCAGCGTGACAGCGTTAGCAACTAATGAAAAACTGTTTTTT	CASSVTALATNEKLFF
.	TRBV27	TRBJ2-4	TRBD1	TGTGCCAGCAGTTTATTCACAGGGGTGGGAAACATTCAGTACTTC	CASSLFTGVGNIQYF
.	TRBV27	TRBJ2-3	.	TGTGCCAGCAGTTTATTGGCGGCAGATACGCAGTATTTT	CASSLLAADTQYF
.	TRBV5-1	TRBJ1-1	TRBD1	TGCGCCAGCAGCGTCACAGGGGAATCAATGAACACTGAAGCTTTCTTT	CASSVTGESMNTEAFF
few	TRBV7-8	TRBJ1-4	.	TGTGCCAGCAGCTTAGCCGGCAGGGCGGGGGAAAAACTGTTTTTT	CASSLAGRAGEKLFF
.	TRBV18	TRBJ1-1	.	TGTGCCAGCTCACCACGAGTTAACACTGAAGCTTTCTTT	CASSPRVNTEAFF
few	TRBV10-3	TRBJ1-4	.	TGTGCCATTAGGGGTACAACTAATGAAAAACTGTTTTTT	CAIRGTTNEKLFF
.	TRBV5-6	TRBJ2-5	.	TGTGCCAGCAGCTTGGGTTTGGAGCAAGAGACCCAGTACTTC	CASSLGLEQETQYF
.	TRBV9	TRBJ2-3	TRBD2	TGTGCCAGCAGCCTAACTAGCGGGCACTGGGCAGATACGCAGTATTTT	CASSLTSGHWADTQYF
few	TRBV30	TRBJ2-7	.	TGTGCCTGGAGTGCCGGGAGTAGCGACGAGCAGTACTTC	CAWSAGSSDEQYF
.	TRBV28	TRBJ1-5	TRBD1	TGTGCCAGCAGTTCACCCCGCACAGGGGGTGGGAATCAGCCCCAGCATTTT	CASSSPRTGGGNQPQHF
few	TRBV18	TRBJ1-1	.	TGTGCCAGCTCACCACCGAAGGGGGAAGCTTTCTTT	CASSPPKGEAFF
.	TRBV7-9	TRBJ1-2	.	TGTGCCAGCAGCGAACAGGGTATCAGCTATGGCTACACCTTC	CASSEQGISYGYTF
.	TRBV6-1	TRBJ2-2	TRBD1	TGTGCCAGCTCGACAGGGGGCACCGGGGAGCTGTTTTTT	CASSTGGTGELFF
.	TRBV7-9	TRBJ1-4	.	TGTGCCAGCAGCTTAGGGCAGAATAATGAAAAACTGTTTTTT	CASSLGQNNEKLFF
few	TRBV27	TRBJ1-2	TRBD1	TGTGCCAGCAGTACAACAACAGGGGTCTATGGCTACACCTTC	CASSTTTGVYGYTF
.	TRBV28	TRBJ1-5	.	TGTGCCAGCAGTTCAGAGGAAAGGCCCCAGCATTTT	CASSSEERPQHF
.	TRBV5-4	TRBJ2-2	.	TGTGCCAGCAGCCCCCAGGACAGATACACCGGGGAGCTGTTTTTT	CASSPQDRYTGELFF
.	TRBV15	TRBJ1-5	.	TGTGCCACCAGCAGAGACAGGGTGTATAGCAATCAGCCCCAGCATTTT	CATSRDRVYSNQPQHF
.	TRBV18	TRBJ1-2	.	TGTGCCAGCTCACCAAGCGAAACTTATGGCTACACCTTC	CASSPSETYGYTF